The source of this T cell receptor (beta chain) is a study of metastatic and nonmetastatic thyroid tumors. This clone occurred many times. None of the patients had undergone any treatment ahead of thyroid surgery. From the PCR reads, TCRdb re-called clones with MiXCR. The sample records 25,000 to 30,000 clones, approximately 17% being singletons. The length of the CDR3 is 12 residues. V was clipped by 1 base and J by 11 bases, with 11 bases between them. The germline V gene has CDR1 SEHNR and CDR2 FQNEAQ (reference sequence). The origin of this receptor is a male donor with papillary thyroid cancer or a benign thyroid nodule (not recorded which). Some clones in this sample may be carry-over from other donors' samples. This chain uses TRBV7-9 with TRBJ1-1; TRBD1 is a possible D gene (5 bases). Specimen: blood. The CDR3 is CASSLGDGVAFF. The DNA of the CDR3 is TGTGCCAGCAGCTTAGGGGACGGAGTCGCTTTCTTT. Drawing the rest from reference TRBV7-9 and TRBJ1-1, the complete variable domain is DTGVSQNPRHKITKRGQNVTFRCDPISEHNRLYWYRQTLGQGPEFLTYFQNEAQLEKSRLLSDRFSAERPKGSFSTLEIQRTEQGDSAMYLCASSLGDGVAFFGQGTRLTVV.